This entry lists 25 T cell receptor beta chains sequenced from one sample in a study of cytomegalovirus exposure and HLA in healthy donors. A multiplex PCR was run with 60 Vbeta primers and 13 Jbeta primers. Here immunoSEQ multiplex PCR was the method, and the copy in TCRdb shows in-frame clones only, minus some. The sample has fewer than 200,000 clones, about 85% seen once; the top ten hold roughly 4.5%. The sample comprised PBMCs. Source of these receptors: a woman aged 45-65 years in good health and CMV-seropositive.

This clone occurred once. V and J are TRBV5-6 and TRBJ1-1, with 8 bases lining up with TRBD1. The CDR3 covers 16 residues. Germline CDR1 is SGHDT and CDR2 is YYEEEE. V gave up 2 bases and J gave up 1 base; unmatched junction bases: 7. CDR3 in amino acids: CASSFDRGRRNTEAFF. The DNA for the CDR3 is TGTGCCAGCAGCTTTGACAGGGGAAGGCGGAACACTGAAGCTTTCTTT.

The rearrangement joins TRBV7-2 to TRBJ2-7; 7 nucleotides line up with TRBD2. The CDR3 has 14 residues. V was pared by 11 bases and J by 0 bases, with 10 bases of the junction left unmatched. CDR1 is SGHTA, CDR2 FQGNSA, per germline. DNA of the CDR3: TGTGCCTCGACATCCGGGACTATCTCCTACGAGCAGTACTTC. Its translation is CASTSGTISYEQYF.

The gene calls are TRBV5-3 and TRBJ1-1; D is undetermined. TRBV5-3 is annotated as an ORF whose role is uncertain. The V end lost 4 bases, the J end lost 5 bases, and 18 bases lay between the germline ends. This CDR3 spans 15 amino acids. CDR3 nucleotides: TGTGCCAGAAGCACGGCCCAATCCTACAGAACTGAAGCTTTCTTT. This encodes CARSTAQSYRTEAFF.

This clone was found a few times. The J gene is TRBJ2-1, the V gene TRBV29-1, with 7 bases matching TRBD2. CDR1 and CDR2 (germline): SQVTM, ANQGSEA. The CDR3 has 15 amino acids. Losses at the gene ends were 7 bases for V and 6 bases for J; bases not matched to a gene: 15. The CDR3 loop is CSGVAGWRASNEQFF. Here the CDR3 DNA reads TGCAGCGGTGTAGCGGGCTGGCGGGCATCCAATGAGCAGTTCTTC.

The chain has TRBV19 and TRBJ1-5, with TRBD1 identical over 8 bases. In germline, CDR1 is LNHDA, CDR2 SQIVND (reference sequence). V gave up 5 bases and J gave up 0 bases; unmatched junction bases: 6. The CDR3 runs 16 residues. The CDR3 DNA reads as TGTGCCAGTAGTTTAGCCGGGACAGGTAGCAATCAGCCCCAGCATTTT. The encoded protein is CASSLAGTGSNQPQHF.

This chain connects TRBV6-1 to TRBJ1-1; D unclear. Trimming cost V 4 bases and J 7 bases, with 10 bases left between them. The germline V gene encodes CDR1 MNHNS and CDR2 SASEGT. This CDR3 region has 12 residues. The CDR3 nucleotides read TGTGCCAGCAGTGCCGGGAGCCTTGAAGCTTTCTTT. Protein: CASSAGSLEAFF.

The V call is TRBV7-8, the J call TRBJ2-5; unclear D gene. V was trimmed by 1 base and J by 0 bases, leaving 21 bases between them. The CDR3 contains 19 residues. CDR1 is SGHVS and CDR2 is FQNEAQ in the germline V gene. CDR3 nucleotide sequence: TGTGCCAGCAGCTTAGTACGGTTTCCACCCCGAACTCACCAAGAGACCCAGTACTTC. Translated: CASSLVRFPPRTHQETQYF.

The V gene is TRBV28, the J gene TRBJ1-6; D may be TRBD1 (5 bases). The CDR3 totals 14 residues. The germline CDR1 and CDR2 sequences are MDHEN and SYDVKM. V lost 4 bases and J lost 5, with 9 bases in between. The CDR3 loop is CASSSGGNNSPLHF. CDR3 coding DNA: TGTGCCAGCAGTTCGGGGGGGAATAATTCACCCCTCCACTTT.

The chain carries TRBV29-1 and TRBJ2-7; 10 nucleotides align to TRBD1. Germline lookup yields CDR1 SQVTM and CDR2 ANQGSEA. The CDR3 is 14 amino acids. J lost 2 bases, V lost 4 bases, and 5 bases had no gene match. The CDR3 loop reads CSVVDRGNPYEQYF. CDR3 DNA sequence: TGCAGCGTTGTGGACAGGGGGAACCCCTACGAGCAGTACTTC.

This rearrangement joins TRBV4-2 to TRBJ1-4; possible D gene TRBD1, 5 bases. The CDR3 is 16 residues long. Trimming cost V 0 bases and J 0 bases, with 8 bases left between them. Germline CDR1 LGHNA, CDR2 YNFKEQ. This chain's CDR3 is CASSQDRASTNEKLFF. The CDR3 DNA is TGTGCCAGCAGCCAAGACAGGGCCTCAACTAATGAAAAACTGTTTTTT.

The chain recombines TRBV6-1 with TRBJ1-1; 7 nucleotides match TRBD1. The CDR3 spans 13 residues. Trimming at V came to 3 bases and at J to 9 bases, leaving 7 bases not matched to a gene. Germline V CDR1 and CDR2: MNHNS, SASEGT. In DNA form, the CDR3 reads TGTGCCAGCAGTGATCTCCAGGACAGGAAAGCTTTCTTT. Protein sequence: CASSDLQDRKAFF.

The genes are TRBV11-2 and TRBJ2-2, with D perhaps matching TRBD1 (6 bases). The CDR3 has 14 amino acids. V was pared by 3 bases and J by 4 bases, with 9 bases between. Looked up from germline, CDR1 is SGHAT and CDR2 is FQNNGV. CDR3 nucleotides: TGTGCCAGCAGCTTTGCAGGGGCCACCGGGGAGCTGTTTTTT. The encoded protein is CASSFAGATGELFF.

The chain uses TRBV29-1 and TRBJ2-5; possibly TRBD2 for D (6 bases). Gene TRBJ2-7 matches the end of the DNA better, so the J call may be wrong. This CDR3 spans 11 amino acids. CDR1 SQVTM and CDR2 ANQGSEA come from the germline V gene. CDR3 DNA: TGCAGCGCCGCGGGACCCTACGAGCAGTACTTC. This codes for CSAAGPYEQYF.

The table lists this clone with a few counts. The chain uses TRBV18 and TRBJ2-7; 8 nucleotides line up with TRBD2. Losses at the gene ends were 4 bases for V and 6 bases for J; bases not matched to a gene: 11. Germline V gene sequence: CDR1 KGHSH, CDR2 LQKENI. CDR3 length: 15 residues. CDR3 amino acids: CASSLERSGGTEQYF. The CDR3, as DNA: TGTGCCAGCTCACTTGAAAGGAGCGGGGGAACCGAGCAGTACTTC.

The chain employs TRBV5-5 and TRBJ1-2; the match to TRBD1 covers 10 bases. The CDR3 length is 16 residues. V lost 4 bases and J lost 2; bases outside the gene matches: 8. Germline CDR1 reads SGHKS; CDR2 reads YYEKEE (reference sequence). CDR3 bases: TGTGCCAGCAGCCCGCTGGGGACAGGGGCGAACTATGGCTACACCTTC. Its translation is CASSPLGTGANYGYTF.

The table lists this clone with a few counts. V gene TRBV6-5 combines with J gene TRBJ1-3; D is unresolved. This CDR3 region has 13 residues. Trimming removed 7 bases from V and 0 bases from J, with 7 bases in between. Germline-derived CDR1 and CDR2 are MNHEY and SVGAGI. CDR3 DNA: TGTGCCAGCATGGAGCGCTCTGGAAACACCATATATTTT. It specifies CASMERSGNTIYF.

The chain uses TRBV5-4 and TRBJ1-3, with 7 bases fitting TRBD1. Germline trimming cut 3 bases from V and 5 bases from J; bases unmatched to any gene: 5. This CDR3 has 14 amino acids. Germline V gene lookup returns CDR1 SGHNT and CDR2 YYREEE (reference sequence). CDR3 bases: TGTGCCAGCAGCTCCCGGGACAGCCGAAACACCATATATTTT. Its translation: CASSSRDSRNTIYF. Combining the CDR3 with reference TRBV5-4 and TRBJ1-3 gives the whole variable domain ETGVTQSPTHLIKTRGQQVTLRCSSQSGHNTVSWYQQALGQGPQFIFQYYREEENGRGNFPPRFSGLQFPNYSSELNVNALELDDSALYLCASSSRDSRNTIYFGEGSWLTVV.

The chain uses TRBV7-2 and TRBJ2-2; no firm D call. From germline, CDR1 is SGHTA and CDR2 FQGNSA. V lost 1 base and J 3 bases, leaving 9 bases between the germline ends. CDR3 length: 15 amino acids. CDR3 nucleotides: TGTGCCAGCAGCTTAGACTTCTTGGACACCGGGGAGCTGTTTTTT. As protein: CASSLDFLDTGELFF.

The rearrangement links TRBV21-1 to TRBJ2-5; no DNA check was done on the table's D call, TRBD2. TRBV21-1 is a pseudogene locus. The CDR3 totals 15 residues. The CDR3 sequence: CASSKTATFQETQYF. CDR3 DNA sequence: TGTGCCAGCAGCAAGACCGCGACTTTCCAAGAGACCCAGTACTTC.

The chain couples TRBV6-5 to TRBJ1-1; 8 nucleotides agree with TRBD1. CDR3 length: 13 residues. Losses at the gene ends were 9 bases for V and 5 bases for J; bases not matched to a gene: 8. The germline CDR1 and CDR2 sequences are MNHEY and SVGAGI. This CDR3 reads CASYGQGHTEAFF. As DNA, the CDR3 is TGTGCCAGTTACGGACAGGGTCATACTGAAGCTTTCTTT.

This chain links TRBV28 with TRBJ2-5; 10 nucleotides align to TRBD2. The CDR3 is 14 amino acids. Losses at the gene ends were 6 bases for V and 7 bases for J; bases not matched to a gene: 8. Germline values: CDR1 MDHEN, CDR2 SYDVKM. CDR3 coding DNA: TGTGCCAGCAGCCGAGCGGGAGGGCCGGGGACCCAGTACTTC. Amino acid sequence: CASSRAGGPGTQYF.

The V call is TRBV9, the J call TRBJ2-5, with 8 bases lining up with TRBD1. Germline values: CDR1 SGDLS, CDR2 YYNGEE. Trimming cost V 3 bases and J 5 bases; bases outside gene matches: 3. This CDR3 is built from 13 residues. CDR3 DNA: TGTGCCAGCAGCGGGACAGGGAGGGAGACCCAGTACTTC. Translating gives CASSGTGRETQYF.

J is TRBJ1-4 and V is TRBV27; tentative D call: TRBD1 (5 bases). V dropped 0 bases and J dropped 8 bases, with 13 bases sitting between them. CDR3 length equals 15 residues. Germline values: CDR1 MNHEY, CDR2 SMNVEV (reference sequence). The CDR3 spells CASSLSWQGYEKLFF. CDR3 sequence (DNA): TGTGCCAGCAGTTTATCGTGGCAGGGATACGAAAAACTGTTTTTT.

V and J are TRBV19 and TRBJ1-4, with D perhaps matching TRBD1 (5 bases). Germline CDR1 reads LNHDA; CDR2 reads SQIVND (reference sequence). V was trimmed by 9 bases and J by 0 bases, leaving 17 bases between them. The CDR3 is 16 residues long. The DNA for the CDR3 is TGTGCCAGCCACAAGTGGGGGGACTCAACTAATGAAAAACTGTTTTTT. This codes for CASHKWGDSTNEKLFF.

The V call is TRBV10-3, the J call TRBJ2-7; 10 bases line up with TRBD2. CDR1 and CDR2 (germline): ENHRY, SYGVKD. The CDR3 runs to 14 residues. J lost 6 bases, V lost 6 bases, and 8 bases had no gene match. The CDR3 sequence: CAIREGLAATEQYF. CDR3 DNA sequence: TGTGCCATCAGAGAAGGACTAGCGGCGACCGAGCAGTACTTC.